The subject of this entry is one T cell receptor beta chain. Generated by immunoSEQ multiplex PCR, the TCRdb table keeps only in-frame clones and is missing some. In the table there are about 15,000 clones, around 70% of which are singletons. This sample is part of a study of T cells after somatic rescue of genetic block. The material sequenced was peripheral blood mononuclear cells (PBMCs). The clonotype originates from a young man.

CDR3 sequence (DNA): TGTGCCAGCAGTAGCTGGGTCTTCTCTGGGGCCAACGTCCTGACTTTC. It is translated as CASSSWVFSGANVLTF. This chain links TRBV28 with TRBJ2-6; D unclear. The CDR3 has 16 amino acids. Between the trimmed V and J ends, which lost 5 bases and 0 bases, there was a span of 11 bases. Germline V gene data show CDR1 as MDHEN and CDR2 as SYDVKM.